This record looks at one T cell receptor beta chain sequence and its context. The data stem from a study of shared clonotypes between healthy human individuals. Germline CDR1 reads SGDLS; CDR2 reads YYNGEE. V shed 5 bases and J 6 bases; nucleotides not matched to a gene: 3. The CDR3 covers 13 residues. At deep level, the assay was performed. In the original analysis: Filtering differed for immunoSEQ, which gave only junction sequences without quality scores. The protocol was immunoSEQ multiplex PCR, while the TCRdb copy is restricted to in-frame clones and leaves out a portion. The DNA gave D and trimming, while V, J and clone size come from that table. The sample records some 2.4 million clones, under 95% being singletons.

This chain uses TRBV9 with TRBJ1-2, with 11 bases aligning to TRBD1. This sequence was found in a man in his late teens or twenties in good health. Some clones in this sample may be carry-over from other donors' samples. Input material: naive CD4+ T cells from PBMCs. Subset specified: CD45RA+ positively selected. The CDR3 DNA is TGTGCCAGCAGTTTGGGACAGGGGGATGGCTACACCTTC. As protein: CASSLGQGDGYTF.